This T cell receptor (beta chain) was obtained from a study of blood T cell repertoires in COVID-19. About the study: Material from acute and convalescent COVID-19 was sourced from the United States, Italy and Spain.

In the original analysis: How many nucleated cells were present was estimated from reference gene primer amplification. Only in-frame clones appear in the TCRdb table, and some are missing; sequencing was by immunoSEQ multiplex PCR. That table furnishes V, J and clone size, whereas the DNA furnished D and trimming. The data contain 70,000 to 95,000 clones, around 92% of them singletons. Germline V gene lookup returns CDR1 LNHDA and CDR2 SQIVND (reference sequence). The CDR3 consists of 14 residues. The V gene lost 3 bases and the J gene lost 7 bases, with 10 bases spanning the gap. Sequencing was performed on peripheral blood. This TCR derives from an older woman with active COVID-19. V gene TRBV19 combines with J gene TRBJ1-6, with a possible D match to TRBD1 (6 bases). CDR3 bases: TGTGCCAGTAGTATTACAGGGTACAATTCACCCCTCCACTTT. This sequence encodes CASSITGYNSPLHF.